This T cell receptor (beta chain) was sequenced for a study of T-cell memory formation after mild COVID-19. Overall study findings and caveats: Among contracting clones, CD4+ were mainly CM/EM and CD8+ enriched in EMRA. Memory cells collected pre-infection included some clones that later responded, suggesting cross-reactive memory joined.

This clonotype appeared a few times. The antigen remains unidentified. Per germline, CDR1 SQVTM and CDR2 ANQGSEA. The CDR3 contains 12 residues. The V end lost 1 base, the J end lost 5 bases, and 9 bases lay between the germline ends. TCRdb re-called the 5' RACE reads through MiXCR, storing one row per CDR3 protein. The repertoire has tens of thousands of distinct CDR3 sequences, 14% of them found once; the top ten carry around 31%. V and J are TRBV29-1 and TRBJ2-7; no definite D call. Sequenced sample: PBMCs or a T cell subset sorted from them (not recorded which). The sequence derives from an adult woman who had mild COVID-19 (a few samples of this study predate the infection). Cell type and time point are not known. The CDR3 DNA reads as TGCAGCGTTGAAGTCTACGGACACGAGCAGTACTTC. Residues: CSVEVYGHEQYF.